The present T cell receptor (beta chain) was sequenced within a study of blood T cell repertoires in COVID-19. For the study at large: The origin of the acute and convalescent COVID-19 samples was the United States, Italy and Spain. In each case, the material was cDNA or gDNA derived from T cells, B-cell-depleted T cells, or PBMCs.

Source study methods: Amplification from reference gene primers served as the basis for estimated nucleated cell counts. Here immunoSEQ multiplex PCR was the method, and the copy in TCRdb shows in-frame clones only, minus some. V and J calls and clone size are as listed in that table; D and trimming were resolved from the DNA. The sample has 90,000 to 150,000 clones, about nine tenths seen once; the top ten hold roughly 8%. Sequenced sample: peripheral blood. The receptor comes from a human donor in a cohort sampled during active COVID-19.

The CDR3 reads CASARGFAYEQYF. Here the CDR3 DNA reads TGTGCCAGTGCCAGGGGGTTTGCCTACGAGCAGTACTTC. The rearrangement joins TRBV5-8 to TRBJ2-7; 7 nucleotides match TRBD1. The J segment lost 2 bases and the V segment lost 8 bases, leaving 7 bases of the junction unmatched. This CDR3 contains 13 residues. Germline CDR1 SGHTS, CDR2 YDEGEE.